This record covers a single T cell receptor beta chain. Its antigen has not been determined. No quality values exist for individual bases; no much larger clone is one base distant. The sample originates from a study of T cell repertoires in cytomegalovirus infection (dated by TCRdb to between 2018 and 2020). Study-level background: The peptide stimulations were aimed at well-studied HLA-B-restricted epitopes as well as recently identified HLA-C-restricted CMV epitopes, whose presentation resists viral immunomodulation. The HLA type of each donor mattered for the analysis, because public TCR beta signatures pointed to carriage of CMV infection along with the matching HLA type.

These reads were obtained on an Illumina HiSeq 1500. TCRdb applied fastp at Q25 and MiXCR to the public reads, then kept only in-frame beta chains. A single entry per CDR3 protein holds the most common genes and DNA from its merged rows. The sample data list hundreds of thousands of distinct CDR3 sequences, and approximately 31% of these were observed just once. The top ten hold roughly an eighth of the sample. Read against the paper, the sample's treatment or condition label means: in vitro stimulation with specific CMV peptide epitopes to enrich CMV-specific T cells. There are 14 amino acids in the CDR3, from cysteine to phenylalanine inclusive. The entry retains the CDR3 DNA only, 42 bases that are in frame from base 1. CDR1 SGHRS and CDR2 YFSETQ were looked up in the germline V gene. Trimming at the junction amounts to 4 bases on V and 1 base on J, and the germline ends lie 12 bases apart. Paper-wide results and their limitations: The ex vivo response was dominated by HLA-C-restricted CMV-specific TCR beta clonotypes, and the single most frequent clonotype in two of eight donors was supplied by these HLA-C-restricted clonotypes. In both this cohort and an independent roughly 350-donor cohort, the cumulative frequency of public TCR beta family members distinguished carriers of CMV infection plus the relevant HLA type.

The sequence is built from TRBV5-1 and TRBJ2-7, with the D segment identity uncertain. The sequences come from cultured CD8+ T cells from PBMCs, collected from culture after CMV antigen stimulation. The sequence was obtained from a human donor in good health (CMV status not recorded). Some clones in this sample may be carry-over from other donors' samples. DNA sequence: TGCGCCAGCAGCGGGCCCACGGGTTCCTACGAGCAGTACTTC. Protein translation: CASSGPTGSYEQYF. Reference TRBV5-1 and TRBJ2-7 genes cover what lies past the CDR3, so the full variable domain is KAGVTQTPRYLIKTRGQQVTLSCSPISGHRSVSWYQQTPGQGLQFLFEYFSETQRNKGNFPGRFSGRQFSNSRSEMNVSTLELGDSALYLCASSGPTGSYEQYFGPGTRLTVT.